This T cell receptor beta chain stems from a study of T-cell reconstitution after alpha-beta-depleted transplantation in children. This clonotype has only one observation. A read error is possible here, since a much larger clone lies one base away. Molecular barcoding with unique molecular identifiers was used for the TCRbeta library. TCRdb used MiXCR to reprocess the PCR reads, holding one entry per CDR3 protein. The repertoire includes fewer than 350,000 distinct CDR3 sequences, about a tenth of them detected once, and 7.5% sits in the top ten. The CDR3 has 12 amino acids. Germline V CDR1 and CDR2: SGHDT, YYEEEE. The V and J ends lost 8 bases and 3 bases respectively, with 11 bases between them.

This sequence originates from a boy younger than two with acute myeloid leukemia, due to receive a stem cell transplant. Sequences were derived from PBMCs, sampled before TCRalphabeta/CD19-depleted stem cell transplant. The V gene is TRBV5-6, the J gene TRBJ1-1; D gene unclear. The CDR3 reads CASSVGYTEAFF. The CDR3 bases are TGTGCCAGTAGTGTCGGGTACACTGAAGCTTTCTTT.